These 20 T cell receptor beta chains came from one sample sequenced in a study of metastatic and nonmetastatic thyroid tumors (TCRdb year 2020). The library relied on PCR. Sequencing instrument: Illumina HiSeq 4000. TCRdb itself trimmed the public reads at Q25 with fastp, ran MiXCR and retained productive beta chains. This sample lists about 93,000 clones; about 12% were detected once. The ten most abundant clones make up roughly 12% of the sample. None of the patients had been given any treatment before thyroid surgery. The sample consisted of blood. These receptors were collected from a female donor with papillary thyroid cancer or a benign thyroid nodule (not recorded which). Some clones in this sample may be carry-over from other donors' samples.

This clone was counted a single time. The chain employs TRBV20-1 and TRBJ2-3; D is uncertain. The CDR3 consists of 15 residues. CDR1 is DFQATT, CDR2 SNEGSKA, per germline (reference sequence). V was cut by 0 bases and J by 5 bases, with 15 bases left in between. The CDR3 protein is CSAREWVEEKDTQYF. Written as DNA, the CDR3 is TGCAGTGCTAGAGAGTGGGTCGAGGAAAAAGATACGCAGTATTTT.

This clone was found many times. The chain is built from TRBV7-2 and TRBJ2-3, with a weak D call TRBD2 (5 bases). This CDR3 comprises 16 residues. The V end lost 2 bases, the J end lost 2 bases, and 14 bases lay between the germline ends. Germline CDR1 SGHTA, CDR2 FQGNSA. The CDR3 sequence is CASSLRGKHNTDTQYF. The CDR3 DNA is TGTGCCAGCAGCTTACGGGGAAAACACAACACAGATACGCAGTATTTT.

This clone was seen repeatedly, ten times or more. The chain couples TRBV7-8 to TRBJ1-6; D ambiguous. V lost 1 base, J lost 10 bases, and 14 bases lay in between. Germline-derived CDR1 and CDR2 are SGHVS and FQNEAQ. The CDR3 is made up of 15 amino acids. The chain's CDR3 is CASSLVPGFSSPLHF. DNA for the CDR3: TGTGCCAGCAGCTTAGTACCAGGATTTAGCTCACCCCTCCACTTT.

This clone was seen repeatedly, ten times or more. The sample carries other DNA sequences with the same CDR3. The V gene is TRBV5-4, the J gene TRBJ2-3, with D perhaps TRBD2 (6 bases). Deletions cut 0 bases from V and 5 bases from J, with 16 bases between. Germline assignment: CDR1 SGHNT and CDR2 YYREEE (reference sequence). The CDR3 loop spans 16 amino acids. The CDR3 DNA follows: TGTGCCAGCAGCTTGGCCAGAAGCGGGTGGGGAGATACGCAGTATTTT. This translates into CASSLARSGWGDTQYF.

About this clone: This could be a read error, since a much larger clone is one nucleotide away. The chain carries TRBV6-2 or TRBV6-3 and TRBJ1-1, with D possibly matching TRBD1 (5 bases). CDR1 and CDR2 from the germline V gene are MNHEY and SVGEGT. The V and J ends lost 6 bases and 6 bases respectively, with 14 bases between them. The CDR3 totals 13 residues. CDR3 residues: CASRVQETAEAFF. CDR3 DNA: TGTGCCAGCAGAGTACAGGAAACGGCTGAAGCTTTCTTT.

This clone occurred many times. The chain carries TRBV2 and TRBJ1-6; D remains ambiguous. Germline CDR1 is SNHLY and CDR2 is FYNNEI. The CDR3 runs to 15 residues. V was cut by 2 bases and J by 10 bases, with 15 bases left in between. The CDR3 DNA follows: TGTGCCAGCAGTGAAACTATGGGTATGGGGTCACCCCTCCACTTT. This sequence encodes CASSETMGMGSPLHF.

Many counts were recorded for this clone. V and J are TRBV20-1 and TRBJ2-7; possibly TRBD2 for D (6 bases). Trimming cost V 6 bases and J 3 bases, with 12 bases left between them. The CDR3 is 12 residues long. The germline V gene encodes CDR1 DFQATT and CDR2 SNEGSKA (reference sequence). The CDR3 is CSATGTFYEQYF. DNA for the CDR3: TGCAGTGCAACCGGGACTTTCTACGAGCAGTACTTC.

The table lists this clone with many counts. The chain recombines TRBV6-2 or TRBV6-3 with TRBJ2-3; no clear D gene. This CDR3 contains 12 residues. The ends were cut back, 2 bases at V and 4 bases at J, with 4 bases in the middle. Germline-derived CDR1 and CDR2 are MNHEY and SVGEGT. CDR3 sequence (DNA): TGTGCCAGCAGTTACATCTCAGATACGCAGTATTTT. Translation: CASSYISDTQYF.

This clone has a handful of counts. This sequence joins TRBV28 and TRBJ1-2; 7 bases align to TRBD1. Germline V gene data show CDR1 as MDHEN and CDR2 as SYDVKM. CDR3 length: 13 residues. V lost 10 bases to trimming and J lost 5 bases; unmatched junction nucleotides: 10. Here the CDR3 DNA reads TGTGCCAACAACCGGGACAGCAAATATGGCTACACCTTC. The encoded protein is CANNRDSKYGYTF.

A single count supports this clone. A junction end diverges from the germline sequence, so it may reflect a read error. This rearrangement joins TRBV18 to TRBJ1-5; D gene unclear. Germline loops: CDR1 KGHSH, CDR2 LQKENI. The CDR3 is 13 amino acids. The CDR3 coding sequence is TGTGCCAGCTTGGCGGGCGACCATCAGCCCCAGAATTTT. It translates to CASLAGDHQPQNF.

This clone has just one count. Other DNA sequences in this sample translate to the same CDR3. This chain links TRBV20-1 with TRBJ2-7; D is possibly TRBD1 (6 bases). The CDR3 has 12 residues. The V end lost 5 bases, the J end lost 4 bases, and 12 bases lay between the germline ends. CDR1 and CDR2 (germline): DFQATT, SNEGSKA (reference sequence). DNA for the CDR3: TGCAGTGCTCGTACAGGGTCGTACGAGCAGTACTTC. It translates to CSARTGSYEQYF.

This clone appeared many times. The chain couples TRBV5-4 to TRBJ2-1, with a possible D match to TRBD1 (6 bases). V dropped 4 bases and J dropped 10 bases, with 12 bases sitting between them. Germline V lookup: CDR1 SGHNT, CDR2 YYREEE (reference sequence). The CDR3 length is 12 residues. The CDR3 loop reads CASSLDSYEQFF. The CDR3 DNA reads TGTGCCAGCAGCCTGGACAGCTACGAGCAGTTCTTC.

The chain is built from TRBV6-2 or TRBV6-3 and TRBJ2-1; D might be TRBD1 (5 bases). Germline CDR1 and CDR2: MNHEY and SVGEGT. The V gene lost 5 bases and the J gene lost 4 bases, with 6 bases spanning the gap. The CDR3 runs 12 residues. The CDR3, as DNA: TGTGCCAGCAGTGACAGTTACAATGAGCAGTTCTTC. Protein product: CASSDSYNEQFF.

This clone was picked up many times. The genes are TRBV5-1 and TRBJ2-7; D call uncertain. There are 12 residues in the CDR3. V lost 0 bases and J 4 bases, leaving 5 bases between the germline ends. Germline V gene sequence: CDR1 SGHRS, CDR2 YFSETQ. The CDR3 coding sequence is TGCGCCAGCAGCTTGGACGATTACGAGCAGTACTTC. This encodes CASSLDDYEQYF.

Ten or more counts support this clone. The CDR3 is CASSQDSVLAGGNYEQYF. In DNA form, the CDR3 reads TGCGCCAGCAGCCAAGATTCCGTACTAGCGGGAGGGAACTACGAGCAGTACTTC. The chain is built from TRBV4-1 and TRBJ2-7, with 13 positions matching TRBD2. Per the germline V gene, CDR1 is MGHRA and CDR2 is YSYEKL. The CDR3 extends over 18 amino acids. The V segment lost 0 bases and the J segment 3 bases; nucleotides outside the gene matches: 8.

This clone was observed a handful of times. The rearrangement uses TRBV6-2 or TRBV6-3 and TRBJ1-5, with a weak D call TRBD1 (5 bases). Germline V gene lookup returns CDR1 MNHEY and CDR2 SVGEGT. The ends were cut back, 0 bases at V and 7 bases at J, with 19 bases in the middle. There are 17 residues in the CDR3. The CDR3 sequence: CASSYSNGGKFNQPQHF. CDR3 coding DNA: TGTGCCAGCAGTTACTCGAACGGGGGAAAATTCAACCAGCCCCAGCATTTT.

This clone was observed at least ten times. A much larger clone is a single base away; this may be a read error. The J gene is TRBJ2-5, the V gene TRBV4-1; 8 bases align to TRBD2. The CDR3 spans 16 residues. Germline values: CDR1 MGHRA, CDR2 YSYEKL. Written as DNA, the CDR3 is TGCGCCAGCAGCCAAGCGGCTAGCGGGCTTCAAGAGACCCCGTACTTC. Protein product: CASSQAASGLQETPYF.

This clone has at least ten counts. The V gene is TRBV19, the J gene TRBJ2-3; D possibly corresponds to TRBD1 (5 bases). Germline V gene data show CDR1 as LNHDA and CDR2 as SQIVND (reference sequence). There are 14 residues in the CDR3. V was shortened by 1 base and J by 1 base, with 6 bases between the two germline ends. The CDR3 loop is CASSIVRGTDTQYF. CDR3 DNA: TGTGCCAGTAGTATAGTCAGGGGCACAGATACGCAGTATTTT.

This clone was seen at least ten times. The junction departs from the called germline gene at one end, perhaps through a read error. The CDR3 spells CSVNIGTAFSF. CDR3 bases: TGCAGCGTTAACATAGGGACAGCTTTCTCCTTC. This sequence joins TRBV29-1 and TRBJ2-7; 7 nucleotides line up with TRBD1. This CDR3 is built from 11 residues. CDR1 and CDR2 (germline): SQVTM, ANQGSEA.

The V and J genes are TRBV28 and TRBJ1-2; TRBD1 is a possible D gene (5 bases). V lost 6 bases to trimming and J lost 4 bases, with 12 bases between them. Germline CDR1 MDHEN, CDR2 SYDVKM. This CDR3 region has 13 residues. This chain's CDR3 is CASRKQVPYGYTF. The CDR3 DNA follows: TGTGCCAGCAGGAAACAGGTGCCCTATGGCTACACCTTC.